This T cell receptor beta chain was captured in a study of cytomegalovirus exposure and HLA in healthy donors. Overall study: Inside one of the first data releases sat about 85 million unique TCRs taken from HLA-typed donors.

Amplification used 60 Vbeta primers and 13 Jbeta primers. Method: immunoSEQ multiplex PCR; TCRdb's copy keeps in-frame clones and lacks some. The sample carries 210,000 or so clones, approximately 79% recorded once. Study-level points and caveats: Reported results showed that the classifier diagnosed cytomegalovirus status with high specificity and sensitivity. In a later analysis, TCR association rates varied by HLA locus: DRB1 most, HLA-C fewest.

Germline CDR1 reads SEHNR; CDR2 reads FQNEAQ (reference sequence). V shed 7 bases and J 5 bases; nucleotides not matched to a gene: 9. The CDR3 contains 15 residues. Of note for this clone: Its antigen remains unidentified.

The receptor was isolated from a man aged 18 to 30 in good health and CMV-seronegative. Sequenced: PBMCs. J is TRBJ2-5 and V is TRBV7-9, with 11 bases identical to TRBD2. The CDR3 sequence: CASTLAGGQAETQYF. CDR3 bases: TGTGCCAGCACCCTAGCGGGAGGTCAGGCCGAGACCCAGTACTTC.